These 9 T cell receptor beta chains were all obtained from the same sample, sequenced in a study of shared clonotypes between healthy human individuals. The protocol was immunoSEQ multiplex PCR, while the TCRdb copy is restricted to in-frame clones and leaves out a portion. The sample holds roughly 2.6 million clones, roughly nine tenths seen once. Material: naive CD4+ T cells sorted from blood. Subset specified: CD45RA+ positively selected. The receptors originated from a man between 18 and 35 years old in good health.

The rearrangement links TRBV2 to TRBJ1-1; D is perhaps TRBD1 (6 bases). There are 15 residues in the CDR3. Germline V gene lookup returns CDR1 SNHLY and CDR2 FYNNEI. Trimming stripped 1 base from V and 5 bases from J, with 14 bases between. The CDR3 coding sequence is TGTGCCAGCAGTGAAGGTGTCAGGGGTGGTACTGAAGCTTTCTTT. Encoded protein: CASSEGVRGGTEAFF.

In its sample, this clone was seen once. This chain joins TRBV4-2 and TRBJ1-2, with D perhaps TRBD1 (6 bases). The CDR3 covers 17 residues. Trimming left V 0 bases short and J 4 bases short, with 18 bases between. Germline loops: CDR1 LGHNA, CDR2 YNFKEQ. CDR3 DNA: TGTGCCAGCAGCCAAGATGCCCGGACAGCGCCAGGCTATGGCTACACCTTC. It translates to CASSQDARTAPGYGYTF.

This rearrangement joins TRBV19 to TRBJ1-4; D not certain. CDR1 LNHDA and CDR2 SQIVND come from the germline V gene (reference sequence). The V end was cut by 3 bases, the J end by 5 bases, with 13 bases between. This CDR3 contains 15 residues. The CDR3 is CASSISATGNEKLFF. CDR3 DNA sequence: TGTGCCAGTAGTATTAGCGCGACGGGGAATGAAAAACTGTTTTTT.

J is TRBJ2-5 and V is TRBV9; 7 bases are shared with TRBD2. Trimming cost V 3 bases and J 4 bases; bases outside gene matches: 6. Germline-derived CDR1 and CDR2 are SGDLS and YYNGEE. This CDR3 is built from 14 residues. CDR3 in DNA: TGTGCCAGCAGCGCGGGACTAAAGGGAGAGACCCAGTACTTC. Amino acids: CASSAGLKGETQYF.

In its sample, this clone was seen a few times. For the CDR3, the DNA is TGCGCCAGCAGCCAAGGGGTGGGGGCTTTCTTT. Translated, it gives CASSQGVGAFF. J is TRBJ1-1 and V is TRBV4-1; unclear D gene. Trimming removed 1 base at V and 11 bases at J, with 8 bases between. The CDR3 contains 11 residues. Germline V gene sequence: CDR1 MGHRA, CDR2 YSYEKL.

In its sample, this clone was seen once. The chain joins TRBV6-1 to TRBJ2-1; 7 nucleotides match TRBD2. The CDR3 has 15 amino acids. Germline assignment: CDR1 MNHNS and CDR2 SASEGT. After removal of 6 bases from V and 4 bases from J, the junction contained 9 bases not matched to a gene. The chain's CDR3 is CASRWSGETYNEQFF. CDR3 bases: TGTGCCAGCAGGTGGAGCGGGGAGACTTACAATGAGCAGTTCTTC.

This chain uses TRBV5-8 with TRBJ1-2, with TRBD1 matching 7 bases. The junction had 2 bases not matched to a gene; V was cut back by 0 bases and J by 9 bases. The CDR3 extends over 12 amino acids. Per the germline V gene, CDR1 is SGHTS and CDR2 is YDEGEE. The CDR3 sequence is CASSLGQGSYTF. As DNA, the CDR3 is TGTGCCAGCAGCTTGGGACAGGGAAGCTACACCTTC.

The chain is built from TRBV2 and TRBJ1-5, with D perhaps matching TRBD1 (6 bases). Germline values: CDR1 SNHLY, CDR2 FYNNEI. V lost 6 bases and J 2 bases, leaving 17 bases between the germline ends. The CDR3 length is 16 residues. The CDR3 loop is CASRAGGARGNQPQHF. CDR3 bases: TGTGCCAGCAGAGCCGGGGGGGCCCGAGGCAATCAGCCCCAGCATTTT.

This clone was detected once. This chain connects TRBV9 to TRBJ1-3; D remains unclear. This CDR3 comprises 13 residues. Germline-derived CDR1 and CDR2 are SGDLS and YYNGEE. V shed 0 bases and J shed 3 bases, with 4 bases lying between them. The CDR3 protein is CASSVEDGNTIYF. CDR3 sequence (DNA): TGTGCCAGCAGCGTAGAAGATGGAAACACCATATATTTT.